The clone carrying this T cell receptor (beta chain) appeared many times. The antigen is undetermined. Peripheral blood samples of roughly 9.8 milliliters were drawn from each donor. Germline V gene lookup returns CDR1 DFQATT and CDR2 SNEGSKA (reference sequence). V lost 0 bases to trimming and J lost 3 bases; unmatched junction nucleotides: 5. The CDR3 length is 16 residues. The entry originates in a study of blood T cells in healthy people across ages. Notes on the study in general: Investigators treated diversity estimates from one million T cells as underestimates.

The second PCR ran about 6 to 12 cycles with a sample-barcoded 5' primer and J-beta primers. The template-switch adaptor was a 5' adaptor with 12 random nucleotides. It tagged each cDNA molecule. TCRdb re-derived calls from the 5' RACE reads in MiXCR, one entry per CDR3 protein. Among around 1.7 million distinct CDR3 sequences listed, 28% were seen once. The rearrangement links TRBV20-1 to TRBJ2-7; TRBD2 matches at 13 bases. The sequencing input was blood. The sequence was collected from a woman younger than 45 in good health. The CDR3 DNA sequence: TGCAGTGCTAGAGATTCCGGGACTAGCGGGGTCTACGAGCAGTACTTC. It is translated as CSARDSGTSGVYEQYF.